These 32 T cell receptor beta chains came from one sample sequenced in a study of PD-L1 blockade in urothelial cancer. Time point specified: pretreatment peripheral blood. TCRdb keeps only in-frame clones here, not all; method: immunoSEQ multiplex PCR. The data contain tens of thousands of clones, roughly 85% of them seen just once; the ten biggest clones take up 15% to 17%. The sequenced sample was PBMCs, obtained around atezolizumab (anti-PD-L1) treatment. The receptor set was obtained from a man between 65 and 80 years old with urothelial cancer.

The count of this clone is one. V and J are TRBV7-9 and TRBJ1-4; 9 bases fit TRBD1. The V gene end was trimmed by 4 bases and the J gene end by 4 bases; junction bases not matched to a gene: 7. This CDR3 is built from 16 residues. CDR1 SEHNR and CDR2 FQNEAQ come from the germline V gene (reference sequence). CDR3 sequence: CASSYTGTGINEKLFF. Written as DNA, the CDR3 is TGTGCCAGCAGCTATACCGGGACAGGGATTAATGAAAAACTGTTTTTT. Full variable domain (rest looked up from reference TRBV7-9 and TRBJ1-4): DTGVSQNPRHKITKRGQNVTFRCDPISEHNRLYWYRQTLGQGPEFLTYFQNEAQLEKSRLLSDRFSAERPKGSFSTLEIQRTEQGDSAMYLCASSYTGTGINEKLFFGSGTQLSVL.

This chain connects TRBV2 to TRBJ2-6, with 11 bases lining up with TRBD1. The CDR3 covers 18 residues. V shed 6 bases and J 0 bases; nucleotides not matched to a gene: 7. CDR1 is SNHLY and CDR2 is FYNNEI in the germline V gene. Here the CDR3 reads CASSVGQGALSGANVLTF. In DNA form, the CDR3 reads TGTGCCAGCAGCGTAGGACAGGGGGCTCTCTCTGGGGCCAACGTCCTGACTTTC.

The chain uses TRBV5-1 and TRBJ2-7, with a tentative D call TRBD2 (5 bases). This CDR3 is built from 15 residues. CDR1 is SGHRS and CDR2 is YFSETQ in the germline V gene. Trimming left V 0 bases short and J 2 bases short, with 12 bases between. The CDR3 DNA reads TGCGCCAGCAGCTTGGGAGGGAGTCTACCCTACGAGCAGTACTTC. It encodes CASSLGGSLPYEQYF. Complete variable domain (other parts from reference TRBV5-1 and TRBJ2-7): KAGVTQTPRYLIKTRGQQVTLSCSPISGHRSVSWYQQTPGQGLQFLFEYFSETQRNKGNFPGRFSGRQFSNSRSEMNVSTLELGDSALYLCASSLGGSLPYEQYFGPGTRLTVT.

V and J are TRBV9 and TRBJ2-1; 8 positions match TRBD2. V gave up 4 bases and J gave up 1 base; unmatched junction bases: 7. CDR3 length equals 16 residues. Germline V lookup: CDR1 SGDLS, CDR2 YYNGEE. CDR3 coding DNA: TGTGCCAGCAGCCCGGGGGGGGGCTTTTCCTACAATGAGCAGTTCTTC. Residues: CASSPGGGFSYNEQFF. Using reference TRBV9 and TRBJ2-1 for the parts outside the CDR3, the full variable domain is DSGVTQTPKHLITATGQRVTLRCSPRSGDLSVYWYQQSLDQGLQFLIQYYNGEERAKGNILERFSAQQFPDLHSELNLSSLELGDSALYFCASSPGGGFSYNEQFFGPGTRLTVL.

J is TRBJ2-3 and V is TRBV10-3; 8 bases are shared with TRBD2. CDR3 size: 16 residues. V lost 3 bases, J lost 4 bases, and 9 bases stayed unmatched. Germline CDR1 ENHRY, CDR2 SYGVKD. The CDR3 protein is CAISDGTSQLADTQYF. As DNA, the CDR3 is TGTGCCATCAGTGACGGGACTAGTCAACTAGCAGATACGCAGTATTTT.

This chain connects TRBV19 to TRBJ1-4; D gene unclear. Trimming cost V 1 base and J 5 bases, with 11 bases left between them. CDR1 and CDR2 from the germline V gene are LNHDA and SQIVND (reference sequence). The CDR3 spans 15 residues. In nucleotides, the CDR3 is TGTGCCAGTAGTATAGTGGCCCGAGGGAATGAAAAACTGTTTTTT. Amino acids: CASSIVARGNEKLFF.

The rearrangement links TRBV28 to TRBJ1-2; D possibly corresponds to TRBD1 (6 bases). The germline gives CDR1 MDHEN, CDR2 SYDVKM. The CDR3 loop spans 14 amino acids. Trimming cost V 5 bases and J 5 bases, with 15 bases left between them. CDR3 region: CASSVQGRGYGYTF. CDR3 nucleotides: TGTGCCAGCAGTGTACAGGGAAGGGGGTATGGCTACACCTTC.

The chain links TRBV5-8 to TRBJ2-1; 8 bases match TRBD1. This CDR3 comprises 15 residues. Germline V gene data show CDR1 as SGHTS and CDR2 as YDEGEE. V shed 5 bases and J 5 bases; nucleotides not matched to a gene: 9. The CDR3 here is CASSWRGQVNNEQFF. CDR3 DNA: TGTGCCAGCAGTTGGAGGGGACAGGTCAACAATGAGCAGTTCTTC.

In this sample, this clone turned up a few times. The chain is built from TRBV4-1 and TRBJ2-7; TRBD2 aligns across 10 bases. CDR3 length: 15 amino acids. Losses at the gene ends were 4 bases for V and 2 bases for J; bases not matched to a gene: 5. CDR1 and CDR2 from the germline V gene are MGHRA and YSYEKL. The CDR3 nucleotides are TGCGCCAGCAGCCTTAGGACTAGCGGCCCCTACGAGCAGTACTTC. It codes for CASSLRTSGPYEQYF.

The chain is built from TRBV7-9 and TRBJ2-7; a possible D gene is TRBD1 (6 bases). CDR3 length: 14 residues. From germline, CDR1 is SEHNR and CDR2 FQNEAQ (reference sequence). V lost 7 bases and J lost 2, with 15 bases in between. The CDR3 DNA reads as TGTGCCAGCACCCCGAAGGGGGACACCTACGAGCAGTACTTC. Amino acid sequence: CASTPKGDTYEQYF.

A single count supports this clone. This chain links TRBV7-9 with TRBJ2-2; D not certain. This CDR3 spans 10 amino acids. V lost 8 bases and J 6 bases, leaving 4 bases between the germline ends. Germline CDR1 is SEHNR and CDR2 is FQNEAQ (reference sequence). In DNA, the CDR3 is TGTGCCAGCCGGGCCGGGGAGCTGTTTTTT. Amino acids: CASRAGELFF.

As to this clone: The junction shows a germline mismatch at one end, possibly a read error. The genes are TRBV18 and TRBJ2-5, with 9 bases identical to TRBD1. The CDR3 has 17 residues. Germline-derived CDR1 and CDR2 are KGHSH and LQKENI. The CDR3 region is CASSPAPGQGVRGVGDF. The CDR3 DNA sequence: TGTGCCAGCTCACCCGCCCCGGGACAGGGTGTGCGAGGGGTCGGCGACTTC.

V usage is TRBV5-6 and J usage is TRBJ1-5; perhaps TRBD1 as D (6 bases). This CDR3 is built from 15 residues. Trimming took off 4 bases at V and 3 bases at J, with 14 bases between the two ends. CDR1 SGHDT and CDR2 YYEEEE come from the germline V gene. This CDR3 reads CASSLRGALNQPQHF. The CDR3 coding sequence is TGTGCCAGCAGCCTCCGGGGGGCTCTCAATCAGCCCCAGCATTTT.

This clone came up a few times. The chain carries TRBV10-3 and TRBJ2-2; 8 bases are shared with TRBD1. Trimming took 6 bases from V and 4 from J; bases not matched to a gene: 13. Germline V gene data show CDR1 as ENHRY and CDR2 as SYGVKD. The CDR3 is made up of 17 amino acids. For the CDR3, the DNA is TGTGCCATCAGGGGAACATCAGGGGGCGGAGGCACCGGGGAGCTGTTTTTT. Encoded protein: CAIRGTSGGGGTGELFF.

CDR3 residues: CAWSTGTNTGELFF. The CDR3 bases are TGTGCCTGGAGTACCGGGACTAACACCGGGGAGCTGTTTTTT. The chain employs TRBV30 and TRBJ2-2, with D possibly being TRBD2 (6 bases). Germline loops: CDR1 GTSNPN, CDR2 SVGIG (reference sequence). The CDR3 runs to 14 residues. The V end lost 2 bases, the J end lost 2 bases, and 9 bases lay between the germline ends.

This chain uses TRBV5-1 with TRBJ2-1, with TRBD1 matching 8 bases. CDR3 size: 14 residues. Losses at the gene ends were 1 base for V and 7 bases for J; bases not matched to a gene: 4. The germline CDR1 and CDR2 sequences are SGHRS and YFSETQ. The CDR3 DNA follows: TGCGCCAGCAGCTTGAATCAGGGGGCAAATGAGCAGTTCTTC. Translation gives CASSLNQGANEQFF. Full variable domain (outside the CDR3, taken from reference TRBV5-1 and TRBJ2-1): KAGVTQTPRYLIKTRGQQVTLSCSPISGHRSVSWYQQTPGQGLQFLFEYFSETQRNKGNFPGRFSGRQFSNSRSEMNVSTLELGDSALYLCASSLNQGANEQFFGPGTRLTVL.

The chain has TRBV9 and TRBJ1-2, with no clear D. The germline V gene encodes CDR1 SGDLS and CDR2 YYNGEE. This CDR3 is 14 amino acids long. V gave up 0 bases and J gave up 0 bases, with 6 bases separating them. CDR3 sequence reads: CASSVGLANYGYTF. In DNA form, the CDR3 reads TGTGCCAGCAGCGTAGGTTTAGCTAACTATGGCTACACCTTC. Together with reference TRBV9 and TRBJ1-2, the CDR3 gives the full variable domain: DSGVTQTPKHLITATGQRVTLRCSPRSGDLSVYWYQQSLDQGLQFLIQYYNGEERAKGNILERFSAQQFPDLHSELNLSSLELGDSALYFCASSVGLANYGYTFGSGTRLTVV.

This sequence joins TRBV5-1 and TRBJ2-5, with D perhaps TRBD1 (6 bases). The CDR3 is made up of 13 amino acids. Per germline, CDR1 SGHRS and CDR2 YFSETQ. V lost 4 bases, J lost 3 bases, and 10 bases lay in between. For the CDR3, the DNA is TGCGCCAGCAGCGACAGGACTGAAGAGACCCAGTACTTC. It codes for CASSDRTEETQYF. Full variable domain (outside the CDR3, taken from reference TRBV5-1 and TRBJ2-5): KAGVTQTPRYLIKTRGQQVTLSCSPISGHRSVSWYQQTPGQGLQFLFEYFSETQRNKGNFPGRFSGRQFSNSRSEMNVSTLELGDSALYLCASSDRTEETQYFGPGTRLLVL.

The V and J genes are TRBV28 and TRBJ2-7; TRBD1 aligns across 9 bases. The CDR3 sequence is 15 residues long. V lost 3 bases and J lost 5; bases outside the gene matches: 8. CDR1 and CDR2 from the germline V gene are MDHEN and SYDVKM. The CDR3 nucleotides are TGTGCCAGCAGTTTTCCGGGACAGGGTTTTAACGAGCAGTACTTC. It specifies CASSFPGQGFNEQYF.

V is TRBV28 and J is TRBJ2-7; the match to TRBD1 covers 8 bases. V shed 5 bases and J 6 bases; nucleotides not matched to a gene: 3. The CDR3 consists of 12 residues. In germline, CDR1 is MDHEN, CDR2 SYDVKM. The CDR3: CASSGQGGEQYF. The CDR3 region has the DNA TGTGCCAGCAGTGGACAGGGCGGCGAGCAGTACTTC.

The chain employs TRBV13 and TRBJ2-7, with TRBD2 identical over 7 bases. The CDR3 extends over 17 amino acids. Germline assignment: CDR1 PRHDT and CDR2 FYEKMQ (reference sequence). V shed 6 bases and J 4 bases; nucleotides not matched to a gene: 18. CDR3 coding DNA: TGTGCCAGCAGTATTAGCCATGGGGCGGGAGCAAAGTACGAGCAGTACTTC. The encoded protein is CASSISHGAGAKYEQYF.

The chain employs TRBV5-4 and TRBJ2-1; D gene ambiguous. CDR1 and CDR2 from the germline V gene are SGHNT and YYREEE (reference sequence). This CDR3 has 15 residues. Trimming left V 2 bases short and J 9 bases short, with 18 bases between. The CDR3 coding sequence is TGTGCCAGCAGCTTACGTGGCGGCAAATATGGTGAGCAGTTCTTC. Translated, it gives CASSLRGGKYGEQFF. The full variable domain, rest sourced from reference TRBV5-4 and TRBJ2-1, is ETGVTQSPTHLIKTRGQQVTLRCSSQSGHNTVSWYQQALGQGPQFIFQYYREEENGRGNFPPRFSGLQFPNYSSELNVNALELDDSALYLCASSLRGGKYGEQFFGPGTRLTVL.

The rearrangement joins TRBV7-6 to TRBJ1-5, with TRBD1 matching 7 bases. J gave up 3 bases and V 5 bases, and 10 bases lay outside the gene matches. The CDR3 is 16 amino acids. In germline, CDR1 is SGHVS, CDR2 FNYEAQ. The CDR3 loop reads CASSQQGKGANQPQHF. The CDR3 nucleotides are TGTGCCAGCAGCCAACAGGGAAAGGGGGCCAATCAGCCCCAGCATTTT.

The CDR3 region has the DNA TGTGCCAGCAGTGGCCGGGACAGTTACAATCAGCCCCAGCATTTT. It encodes CASSGRDSYNQPQHF. This chain uses TRBV6-6 with TRBJ1-5, with 7 bases lining up with TRBD1. J was trimmed by 3 bases and V by 5 bases; bases with no gene match: 7. This CDR3 has 15 amino acids. The V gene's germline CDR1 is MNHNY and CDR2 SVGAGI (reference sequence).

The rearrangement links TRBV12-5 to TRBJ1-5, with 7 positions matching TRBD1. The germline gives CDR1 LGHNT, CDR2 FRNRAP. CDR3 length: 16 residues. Losses at the gene ends were 6 bases for V and 7 bases for J; bases not matched to a gene: 15. The CDR3 DNA reads as TGTGCTAGTGGCCCCCCAGGGGGTCCTAAGGACCAGCCCCAGCATTTT. Residues: CASGPPGGPKDQPQHF.

This chain joins TRBV4-2 and TRBJ1-1; no definite D call. Germline V gene data show CDR1 as LGHNA and CDR2 as YNFKEQ. The CDR3 extends over 13 amino acids. The V end was cut by 3 bases, the J end by 6 bases, with 11 bases between. CDR3 in DNA: TGTGCCAGCAGCCATCCTGAGAGAGCTGAAGCTTTCTTT. This sequence encodes CASSHPERAEAFF.

This clone was observed a few times. The chain couples TRBV7-8 to TRBJ1-3; D is perhaps TRBD1 (5 bases). This CDR3 comprises 16 residues. The V gene lost 1 base and the J gene lost 4 bases, with 14 bases spanning the gap. Germline V lookup: CDR1 SGHVS, CDR2 FQNEAQ. This chain's CDR3 is CASSLGRGREGNTIYF. The CDR3, as DNA: TGTGCCAGCAGCTTAGGTCGGGGGAGAGAGGGAAACACCATATATTTT.

The chain has TRBV5-1 and TRBJ1-3, with a weak D call TRBD1 (5 bases). Trimming pared 0 bases from V and 3 bases from J, leaving 13 bases between. The CDR3 has 16 residues. Germline loops: CDR1 SGHRS, CDR2 YFSETQ. This CDR3 reads CASSLAPGVDGNTIYF. The CDR3 coding sequence is TGCGCCAGCAGCTTGGCCCCGGGGGTCGATGGAAACACCATATATTTT.

The chain has TRBV9 and TRBJ2-1; 7 bases match TRBD2. V was clipped by 2 bases and J by 4 bases; unmatched bases: 6. The CDR3 loop spans 15 amino acids. Per germline, CDR1 SGDLS and CDR2 YYNGEE. CDR3 in DNA: TGTGCCAGCAGCGTTGCGGGAGAGGAATACAATGAGCAGTTCTTC. This codes for CASSVAGEEYNEQFF.

The rearrangement joins TRBV19 to TRBJ1-1, with D unclear. The CDR3 totals 13 residues. Germline-derived CDR1 and CDR2 are LNHDA and SQIVND (reference sequence). Trimming removed 3 bases at V and 1 base at J, with 6 bases between. CDR3 region: CASSMFKNTEAFF. The DNA of the CDR3 is TGTGCCAGTAGTATGTTCAAGAACACTGAAGCTTTCTTT.

J is TRBJ2-5 and V is TRBV18; TRBD1 matches at 9 bases. In germline, CDR1 is KGHSH, CDR2 LQKENI. The V gene end was trimmed by 5 bases and the J gene end by 5 bases; junction bases not matched to a gene: 9. The CDR3 is 15 residues long. CDR3 protein: CASSSPGQGGETQYF. The DNA for the CDR3 is TGTGCCAGCTCATCGCCGGGACAGGGAGGGGAGACCCAGTACTTC.

A few counts support this clone. This chain joins TRBV5-1 and TRBJ2-2; D call uncertain. The CDR3 spans 14 residues. V lost 4 bases and J lost 3, with 10 bases in between. CDR1 SGHRS and CDR2 YFSETQ come from the germline V gene. Here the CDR3 reads CASSGRPDTGELFF. Written as DNA, the CDR3 is TGCGCCAGCAGCGGCCGTCCCGACACCGGGGAGCTGTTTTTT.